The 13 T cell receptor beta chains below were found in one sample sequenced in a study of radiation and T cells in renal cell carcinoma. Some clones are missing from TCRdb's copy, which holds only in-frame ones; the method was immunoSEQ multiplex PCR. This sample has around 180,000 clones; 88% occur once, and the top ten carry 11%. The time point: blood 4 weeks post-SBRT, at nephrectomy. Treatment described: 15 Gy SBRT to primary tumor, nephrectomy 4 weeks later. Source: blood, taken from a patient whose treatment included radiotherapy and nephrectomy. All receptors come from a woman between 50 and 59 years old with renal cell carcinoma.

The chain combines TRBV9 with TRBJ1-6; 7 bases line up with TRBD1. The CDR3 loop spans 15 amino acids. The V gene end was trimmed by 1 base and the J gene end by 4 bases; junction bases not matched to a gene: 2. Germline CDR1 and CDR2: SGDLS and YYNGEE. The CDR3 DNA reads TGTGCCAGCAGCGTACAGGGGGGGTATAATTCACCCCTCCACTTT. It specifies CASSVQGGYNSPLHF.

The chain links TRBV19 to TRBJ2-1, with 8 bases that match TRBD2. CDR3 size: 15 residues. Germline V lookup: CDR1 LNHDA, CDR2 SQIVND (reference sequence). J gave up 3 bases and V 4 bases, and 5 bases lay outside the gene matches. CDR3 nucleotides: TGTGCCAGTAGTACGACGAGCGGGGGCTACAATGAGCAGTTCTTC. This encodes CASSTTSGGYNEQFF.

The chain carries TRBV6-6 and TRBJ2-7; 11 bases map to TRBD1. The CDR3 runs to 15 residues. CDR1 is MNHNY and CDR2 is SVGAGI in the germline V gene (reference sequence). V was pared by 0 bases and J by 6 bases, with 4 bases of the junction left unmatched. DNA for the CDR3: TGTGCCAGCAGTTACTCGGCTGGGACAGGGGGCGAGCAGTACTTC. Translating gives CASSYSAGTGGEQYF.

The chain combines TRBV5-1 with TRBJ1-4, with TRBD1 matching 10 bases. The CDR3 extends over 15 amino acids. From germline, CDR1 is SGHRS and CDR2 YFSETQ. Unmatched junction bases numbered 1, after V lost 0 bases and J lost 5 bases. This chain's CDR3 is CASSLGTGGNEKLFF. As DNA, the CDR3 is TGCGCCAGCAGCTTGGGGACAGGGGGGAATGAAAAACTGTTTTTT.

The chain carries TRBV11-1 and TRBJ2-3; D not resolved. This CDR3 comprises 16 residues. The germline gives CDR1 SGHAT, CDR2 FQDESV (reference sequence). The V end lost 1 base, the J end lost 1 base, and 12 bases lay between the germline ends. CDR3 sequence (DNA): TGTGCCAGCAGCTTAGATTTCGGTCTTGGCACAGATACGCAGTATTTT. Translated: CASSLDFGLGTDTQYF. The variable domain in full, with the rest retrieved from reference TRBV11-1 and TRBJ2-3, is EAEVAQSPRYKITEKSQAVAFWCDPISGHATLYWYRQILGQGPELLVQFQDESVVDDSQLPKDRFSAERLKGVDSTLKIQPAELGDSAMYLCASSLDFGLGTDTQYFGPGTRLTVL.

CDR3 amino acids: CASGRHNEQFF. Here the CDR3 DNA reads TGTGCCTCGGGCAGGCACAATGAGCAGTTCTTC. This chain links TRBV25-1 with TRBJ2-1; D remains unclear. The CDR3 extends over 11 amino acids. The germline V and J ends were trimmed by 11 bases and 5 bases, with 10 bases remaining between them. Germline CDR1 reads MGHDK; CDR2 reads SYGVNS.

This clone was seen just once. This chain connects TRBV6-1 to TRBJ2-6; D might be TRBD1 (5 bases). The CDR3 has 15 amino acids. Trimming removed 8 bases from V and 2 bases from J, with 13 bases in between. Germline values: CDR1 MNHNS, CDR2 SASEGT. DNA of the CDR3: TGTGCCAGCGGCCGACAGCGAGCTGGGGCCAACGTCCTGACTTTC. Its protein is CASGRQRAGANVLTF.

This chain links TRBV9 with TRBJ2-1, with D tentatively TRBD2 (5 bases). The CDR3 has 15 amino acids. The V end was cut by 0 bases, the J end by 4 bases, with 11 bases between. Germline V gene sequence: CDR1 SGDLS, CDR2 YYNGEE. The CDR3 bases are TGTGCCAGCAGCGTAGGTGGAGCGGCATACAATGAGCAGTTCTTC. Its protein product is CASSVGGAAYNEQFF.

The chain carries TRBV6-5 and TRBJ2-7; 8 bases map to TRBD2. J was trimmed by 2 bases and V by 11 bases; bases with no gene match: 5. CDR1 is MNHEY and CDR2 is SVGAGI in the germline V gene. The CDR3 spans 12 residues. CDR3 amino acids: CACRGGTYEQYF. The CDR3, as DNA: TGTGCCTGCCGGGGGGGTACCTACGAGCAGTACTTC.

This clone was recorded only once. This rearrangement joins TRBV27 to TRBJ1-4, with TRBD1 as a possible D gene (5 bases). Germline CDR1 and CDR2: MNHEY and SMNVEV (reference sequence). The CDR3 is 15 residues long. Trimming removed 8 bases at V and 0 bases at J, with 13 bases between. CDR3 region: CASSRMGATNEKLFF. The CDR3 coding sequence is TGTGCCAGCTCGCGTATGGGGGCAACTAATGAAAAACTGTTTTTT.

The V call is TRBV7-3, the J call TRBJ2-3; TRBD2 matches 8 bases. This CDR3 region has 16 residues. Germline V CDR1 and CDR2: SGHTA, FQGTGA. With 5 bases clipped from V and 2 bases from J, the junction kept 9 bases outside the gene matches. CDR3 protein: CASSKDGGALTDTQYF. The CDR3 bases are TGTGCCAGCAGCAAAGACGGGGGGGCTCTCACAGATACGCAGTATTTT. The whole variable domain, filled in from reference TRBV7-3 and TRBJ2-3, reads GAGVSQTPSNKVTEKGKYVELRCDPISGHTALYWYRQSLGQGPEFLIYFQGTGAADDSGLPNDRFFAVRPEGSVSTLKIQRTERGDSAVYLCASSKDGGALTDTQYFGPGTRLTVL.

This chain connects TRBV7-2 to TRBJ1-1; D is uncertain. The V end lost 6 bases, the J end lost 1 base, and 9 bases lay between the germline ends. Germline values: CDR1 SGHTA, CDR2 FQGNSA. CDR3 length equals 13 residues. This chain's CDR3 is CASRLTANTEAFF. The CDR3 coding sequence is TGTGCCAGCAGACTTACAGCGAACACTGAAGCTTTCTTT.

The chain carries TRBV29-1 and TRBJ2-2; the D is unclear. V was pared by 3 bases and J by 1 base, with 6 bases between. CDR3 length equals 13 residues. Germline loops: CDR1 SQVTM, CDR2 ANQGSEA. The CDR3, as DNA: TGCAGCGTTGACAGACTGAACACCGGGGAGCTGTTTTTT. It specifies CSVDRLNTGELFF.